This T cell receptor beta chain came from a study of blood T cells in healthy people across ages. Germline CDR1 MNHEY, CDR2 SMNVEV (reference sequence). The V and J ends lost 5 bases and 2 bases respectively, with 12 bases between them. The CDR3 consists of 14 residues. This clonotype was observed a few times. Then a second PCR, running about 6 to 12 cycles, was carried out with a sample-barcoded 5' primer and a J-beta primer mix. MiXCR, run by TCRdb on the 5' RACE reads, gives a single entry per CDR3 protein. The sample yields 700,000 to 950,000 distinct CDR3 sequences, 58% seen once. This chain uses TRBV27 with TRBJ1-2; TRBD1 might be the D (6 bases). The source material was blood. This receptor was taken from a man aged 25 to 45 in good health. DNA for the CDR3: TGTGCCAGCAGTGGAATCAGGGGAAACTATGGCTACACCTTC. Translated: CASSGIRGNYGYTF.